The 17 T cell receptor beta chains in this list originate from one sample, sequenced in a study of response to subunit inactivated influenza vaccine. TCRdb re-analysed the RT-PCR reads in MiXCR, keeping a single row per CDR3 protein. The table has roughly 620,000 distinct CDR3 sequences, 11% seen once. A further study also used this sample, focusing on T cells expressing NK-cell markers. That publication notes: Synthesis of TCR beta cDNA relied on 5'RACE template switching carrying UMIs.

Source: PBMCs from blood, taken on the day of vaccination. Receptor source: a man aged 50 or older who received an inactivated influenza vaccine.

This chain links TRBV6-2 or TRBV6-3 with TRBJ1-1; D is uncertain. Deletions cut 6 bases from V and 1 base from J, with 12 bases between. The CDR3 totals 14 residues. Germline assignment: CDR1 MNHEY and CDR2 SVGEGT. The CDR3 sequence is CASRDGRPNTEAFF. CDR3 nucleotides: TGTGCCAGCAGAGATGGACGGCCGAACACTGAAGCTTTCTTT.

This sequence joins TRBV7-2 and TRBJ2-2, with D tentatively TRBD1 or TRBD2 (5 bases each). This CDR3 contains 16 residues. Germline CDR1 reads SGHTA; CDR2 reads FQGNSA. The V end lost 1 base, the J end lost 5 bases, and 14 bases lay between the germline ends. This CDR3 reads CASSLVPGARTGELFF. The CDR3 DNA follows: TGTGCCAGCAGCTTAGTTCCCGGGGCAAGGACCGGGGAGCTGTTTTTT.

This clonotype was detected ten times or more. The rearrangement joins TRBV11-1 to TRBJ1-1; unclear D gene. There are 18 residues in the CDR3. CDR1 is SGHAT, CDR2 FQDESV, per germline (reference sequence). V lost 2 bases to trimming and J lost 0 bases, with 19 bases between them. The CDR3 loop is CASSLRRVNQLMNTEAFF. DNA for the CDR3: TGTGCCAGCAGCTTACGAAGGGTAAACCAACTAATGAACACTGAAGCTTTCTTT.

The chain uses TRBV12-3 or TRBV12-4 and TRBJ2-7; D unclear. The V end was cut by 3 bases, the J end by 3 bases, with 9 bases between. The CDR3 consists of 13 residues. CDR3 in amino acids: CASSFKASYEQYF. CDR3 DNA: TGTGCCAGCAGTTTTAAGGCCAGCTACGAGCAGTACTTC.

This clonotype showed up just a few times. The chain is built from TRBV9 and TRBJ2-3; D ambiguous. Germline CDR1 SGDLS, CDR2 YYNGEE. Between the trimmed V and J ends, which lost 2 bases and 3 bases, there was a span of 10 bases. This CDR3 region has 14 residues. The CDR3 region is CASSVYGVTDTQYF. In DNA, the CDR3 is TGTGCCAGCAGCGTCTATGGGGTTACAGATACGCAGTATTTT.

This chain joins TRBV29-1 and TRBJ2-1; 10 nucleotides align to TRBD2. The germline V gene has CDR1 SQVTM and CDR2 ANQGSEA. V lost 3 bases to trimming and J lost 9 bases; unmatched junction nucleotides: 8. The length of the CDR3 is 14 residues. DNA for the CDR3: TGCAGCGTTGACAGCGGGGGGGCCGGGGTTGAGCAGTTCTTC. The encoded protein is CSVDSGGAGVEQFF.

This clonotype was found a few times. The chain joins TRBV6-2 or TRBV6-3 to TRBJ2-7; the D gene is possibly TRBD1 (6 bases). The CDR3 is 13 residues long. The V end lost 2 bases, the J end lost 7 bases, and 12 bases lay between the germline ends. The germline gives CDR1 MNHEY, CDR2 SVGEGT. The CDR3 sequence: CASSYGGQLEQYF. The CDR3 DNA follows: TGTGCCAGCAGTTACGGCGGACAGCTGGAGCAGTACTTC.

This clonotype was observed at least ten times. The chain combines TRBV29-1 with TRBJ2-3; perhaps TRBD2 as D (5 bases). CDR3 length equals 14 residues. Looked up from germline, CDR1 is SQVTM and CDR2 is ANQGSEA. The V gene lost 2 bases and the J gene lost 2 bases, with 11 bases spanning the gap. CDR3 amino acids: CSVETGYPTDTQYF. Here the CDR3 DNA reads TGCAGCGTTGAAACGGGGTACCCCACAGATACGCAGTATTTT.

This clonotype has at least ten counts. The genes are TRBV24-1 and TRBJ2-1; D gene uncertain. This CDR3 is built from 12 residues. Germline V gives CDR1 KGHDR, CDR2 SFDVKD. The ends were cut back, 2 bases at V and 6 bases at J, with 4 bases in the middle. The CDR3 nucleotides are TGTGCCACCAGTGATTACGGCAATGAGCAGTTCTTC. Translating it yields CATSDYGNEQFF.

This clonotype was picked up a small number of times. J is TRBJ2-5 and V is TRBV29-1; TRBD1 agrees at 10 bases. With 7 bases clipped from V and 3 bases from J, the junction kept 2 bases outside the gene matches. Germline V gives CDR1 SQVTM, CDR2 ANQGSEA. The CDR3 is 12 amino acids. Here the CDR3 DNA reads TGCAGCGCCGGGACAGGGGAAGAGACCCAGTACTTC. Translating it yields CSAGTGEETQYF.

This chain links TRBV12-3 or TRBV12-4 with TRBJ1-1, with D unclear. The CDR3 covers 16 residues. The V end lost 6 bases, the J end lost 3 bases, and 20 bases lay between the germline ends. CDR3 loop: CASRRQSGVVHTEAFF. DNA of the CDR3: TGTGCCAGCAGGCGACAAAGTGGGGTTGTCCACACTGAAGCTTTCTTT.

The CDR3 sequence: CASSLTRGNQPQHF. The DNA of the CDR3 is TGTGCCAGCAGTTTAACGAGGGGCAATCAGCCCCAGCATTTT. The chain links TRBV27 to TRBJ1-5; D is unresolved. Germline loops: CDR1 MNHEY, CDR2 SMNVEV (reference sequence). Trimming took 2 bases from V and 2 from J, leaving 7 bases between them. CDR3 size: 14 residues.

The count of this clonotype is one. This chain uses TRBV7-9 with TRBJ1-1; weak D call: TRBD1 (6 bases). CDR1 and CDR2 (germline): SEHNR, FQNEAQ (reference sequence). The V end lost 2 bases, the J end lost 4 bases, and 14 bases lay between the germline ends. The CDR3 covers 15 residues. The CDR3 sequence is CASSLQGIMGTEAFF. The CDR3 DNA follows: TGTGCCAGCAGCTTACAGGGGATCATGGGCACTGAAGCTTTCTTT.

CDR3 sequence (DNA): TGTGCCAGCAGTCGGACGACCGGTGTCACGGCGGGTTACAATGAGCAGTTCTTC. It encodes CASSRTTGVTAGYNEQFF. V gene TRBV27 combines with J gene TRBJ2-1; possible D gene TRBD2, 5 bases. The germline V gene has CDR1 MNHEY and CDR2 SMNVEV (reference sequence). V lost 5 bases and J 4 bases, leaving 24 bases between the germline ends. The CDR3 is 18 amino acids.

The sample holds a few counts of this clonotype. This chain joins TRBV9 and TRBJ2-7; 7 nucleotides line up with TRBD1. Germline V gene data show CDR1 as SGDLS and CDR2 as YYNGEE. V dropped 3 bases and J dropped 6; count of bases not matched to a gene: 9. The CDR3 is 14 residues long. The CDR3 sequence is CASSADRAGGEQYF. Written as DNA, the CDR3 is TGTGCCAGCAGCGCCGACAGGGCAGGAGGCGAGCAGTACTTC.

This clonotype came up many times. The chain joins TRBV6-5 to TRBJ1-5, with no clear D. Per germline, CDR1 MNHEY and CDR2 SVGAGI. Deletions cut 3 bases from V and 2 bases from J, with 8 bases between. The length of the CDR3 is 14 residues. The CDR3 nucleotides are TGTGCCAGCAGTTATGGTGGGGGCAATCAGCCCCAGCATTTT. Amino acid sequence: CASSYGGGNQPQHF.

This clonotype was observed at least ten times. The chain has TRBV10-3 and TRBJ2-2; D gene unclear. The CDR3 runs 18 residues. Germline values: CDR1 ENHRY, CDR2 SYGVKD. Trimming pared 1 base from V and 0 bases from J, leaving 15 bases between. The CDR3 loop reads CAISEWGTAATNTGELFF. The CDR3 DNA sequence: TGTGCCATCAGTGAGTGGGGAACGGCAGCAACGAACACCGGGGAGCTGTTTTTT.